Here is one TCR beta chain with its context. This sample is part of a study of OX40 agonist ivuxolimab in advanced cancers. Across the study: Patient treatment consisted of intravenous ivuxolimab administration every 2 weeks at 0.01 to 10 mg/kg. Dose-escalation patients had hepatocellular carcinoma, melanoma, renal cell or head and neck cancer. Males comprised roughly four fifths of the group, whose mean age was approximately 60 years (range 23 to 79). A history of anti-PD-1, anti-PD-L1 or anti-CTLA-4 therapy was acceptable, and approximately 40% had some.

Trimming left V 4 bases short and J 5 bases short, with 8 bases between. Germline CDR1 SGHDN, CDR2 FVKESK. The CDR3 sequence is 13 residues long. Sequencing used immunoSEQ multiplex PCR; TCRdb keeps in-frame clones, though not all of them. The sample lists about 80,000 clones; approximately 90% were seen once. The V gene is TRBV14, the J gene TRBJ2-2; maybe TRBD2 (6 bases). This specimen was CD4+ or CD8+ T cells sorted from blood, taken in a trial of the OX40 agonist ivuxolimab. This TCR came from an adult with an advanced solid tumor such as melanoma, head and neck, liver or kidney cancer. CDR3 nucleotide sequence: TGTGCCAGCAGCCGGACTACAACCGGGGAGCTGTTTTTT. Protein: CASSRTTTGELFF.